This is a list of T cell receptor beta chains from one sample in a study of naive and memory T cell subsets. TCRdb recomputed calls from the UMI-ligation and nested PCR reads with MiXCR, one row per CDR3 protein. This table has 84,000 or so distinct CDR3 sequences, about 7% appearing once. Specimen: central memory CD4+ T cells from blood. The origin of the receptors is a human donor in good health. The CDR3 runs from the conserved cysteine through the conserved F or W. Each record gives: J gene, clone size, V gene, D gene, CDR3 protein, CDR3 DNA. The D gene is left open where the match is weak. For some rows the clone size is stated as once, few or many, or as a class when expanded; others skip it.

j_gene: TRBJ1-2; abundance: -; v_gene: TRBV19; d_gene: TRBD1; CDR3aa: CASSSRQGDSNYGYTF; CDR3nt: TGTGCCAGTAGTAGCCGACAGGGGGATTCTAACTATGGCTACACCTTC
j_gene: TRBJ2-5; abundance: few; v_gene: TRBV11-3; d_gene: TRBD1; CDR3aa: CASRGQDQETQYF; CDR3nt: TGTGCCAGCCGAGGACAGGATCAAGAGACCCAGTACTTC
j_gene: TRBJ1-1; abundance: many; v_gene: TRBV20-1; d_gene: -; CDR3aa: CSASPGEDTEAFF; CDR3nt: TGCAGTGCTAGTCCAGGGGAGGACACTGAAGCTTTCTTT
j_gene: TRBJ2-1; abundance: many; v_gene: TRBV2; d_gene: -; CDR3aa: CASTPARGGNEQFF; CDR3nt: TGTGCCAGCACCCCAGCGAGGGGAGGCAATGAGCAGTTCTTC
j_gene: TRBJ1-1; abundance: -; v_gene: TRBV20-1; d_gene: -; CDR3aa: CSARDGGGLHTEAFF; CDR3nt: TGCAGTGCTAGAGATGGGGGGGGCTTGCACACTGAAGCTTTCTTT
j_gene: TRBJ1-2; abundance: few; v_gene: TRBV28; d_gene: -; CDR3aa: CASSPGSPGLYGYTF; CDR3nt: TGTGCCAGCAGTCCCGGCAGTCCCGGACTCTATGGCTACACCTTC
j_gene: TRBJ1-5; abundance: few; v_gene: TRBV12-3/TRBV12-4; d_gene: TRBD1; CDR3aa: CASSSTGRNQPQHF; CDR3nt: TGTGCCAGCAGTTCGACAGGGAGGAATCAGCCCCAGCATTTT
j_gene: TRBJ2-3; abundance: -; v_gene: TRBV7-9; d_gene: -; CDR3aa: CASSMGGQKSTDTQYF; CDR3nt: TGTGCCAGCAGCATGGGGGGCCAGAAAAGCACAGATACGCAGTATTTT
j_gene: TRBJ2-2; abundance: many; v_gene: TRBV20-1; d_gene: -; CDR3aa: CSGLEGPQDTGELFF; CDR3nt: TGCAGTGGACTCGAGGGGCCCCAGGACACCGGGGAGCTGTTTTTT
j_gene: TRBJ1-4; abundance: many; v_gene: TRBV6-2/TRBV6-3; d_gene: -; CDR3aa: CASSYELDGTNEKLFF; CDR3nt: TGTGCCAGCAGTTACGAGTTGGACGGCACCAATGAAAAACTGTTTTTT
j_gene: TRBJ2-3; abundance: many; v_gene: TRBV7-2; d_gene: TRBD2; CDR3aa: CASSLGGTNTDTQYF; CDR3nt: TGTGCCAGCAGCTTAGGCGGGACTAACACAGATACGCAGTATTTT
j_gene: TRBJ2-1; abundance: -; v_gene: TRBV25-1; d_gene: TRBD2; CDR3aa: CASSTHHNQGGEQFF; CDR3nt: TGTGCCAGCAGCACCCACCACAACCAGGGAGGGGAGCAGTTCTTC
j_gene: TRBJ2-2; abundance: many; v_gene: TRBV5-4; d_gene: TRBD2; CDR3aa: CASSLESRGGNGELFF; CDR3nt: TGTGCCAGCAGCTTGGAAAGCCGGGGGGGGAACGGGGAGCTGTTTTTT
j_gene: TRBJ2-7; abundance: many; v_gene: TRBV7-2; d_gene: -; CDR3aa: CASSVDRRTLSSEQYF; CDR3nt: TGTGCCAGCAGCGTCGACAGGCGGACCTTGAGTTCCGAGCAGTACTTC
j_gene: TRBJ2-1; abundance: few; v_gene: TRBV20-1; d_gene: TRBD2; CDR3aa: CSTGGTSGLQFF; CDR3nt: TGCAGTACCGGGGGGACTAGCGGCTTGCAGTTCTTC
j_gene: TRBJ1-3; abundance: many; v_gene: TRBV6-2/TRBV6-3; d_gene: -; CDR3aa: CASSYDGSPGNTIYF; CDR3nt: TGTGCCAGCAGTTACGACGGCTCCCCTGGAAACACCATATATTTT
j_gene: TRBJ2-5; abundance: -; v_gene: TRBV24-1; d_gene: -; CDR3aa: CATSDWLGARGETQYF; CDR3nt: TGTGCCACCAGTGATTGGTTGGGAGCCAGGGGAGAGACCCAGTACTTC
j_gene: TRBJ2-3; abundance: few; v_gene: TRBV6-6; d_gene: -; CDR3aa: CASSYSGLAVGDTQYF; CDR3nt: TGTGCCAGCAGTTACTCGGGTCTCGCTGTGGGAGATACGCAGTATTTT
j_gene: TRBJ1-5; abundance: many; v_gene: TRBV29-1; d_gene: TRBD1; CDR3aa: CSVVMGQGGNNQPQHF; CDR3nt: TGCAGCGTTGTGATGGGACAGGGGGGTAACAATCAGCCCCAGCATTTT
j_gene: TRBJ2-1; abundance: many; v_gene: TRBV12-3/TRBV12-4; d_gene: -; CDR3aa: CASRPWGEQFF; CDR3nt: TGTGCCAGCAGGCCGTGGGGTGAGCAGTTCTTC
j_gene: TRBJ1-1; abundance: many; v_gene: TRBV20-1; d_gene: -; CDR3aa: CSARDVRGVNTEAFF; CDR3nt: TGCAGTGCTAGAGATGTTAGGGGGGTGAACACTGAAGCTTTCTTT
j_gene: TRBJ1-1; abundance: many; v_gene: TRBV6-2/TRBV6-3; d_gene: -; CDR3aa: CASSYSTVPEAFF; CDR3nt: TGTGCCAGCAGTTACTCGACGGTCCCAGAAGCTTTCTTT
j_gene: TRBJ1-4; abundance: many; v_gene: TRBV4-2; d_gene: TRBD1; CDR3aa: CASSQMPGQGNEKLFF; CDR3nt: TGTGCCAGCAGCCAAATGCCGGGACAGGGAAATGAAAAACTGTTTTTT
j_gene: TRBJ2-3; abundance: many; v_gene: TRBV29-1; d_gene: TRBD1; CDR3aa: CSAGTATDTQYF; CDR3nt: TGCAGCGCCGGGACAGCGACAGATACGCAGTATTTT
j_gene: TRBJ1-1; abundance: -; v_gene: TRBV30; d_gene: -; CDR3aa: CAWSVPGKGPEAFF; CDR3nt: TGTGCCTGGAGTGTCCCGGGTAAAGGGCCTGAAGCTTTCTTT
j_gene: TRBJ2-7; abundance: -; v_gene: TRBV29-1; d_gene: -; CDR3aa: CSVDEGGSYEQYF; CDR3nt: TGCAGCGTTGATGAGGGGGGCTCCTACGAGCAGTACTTC
j_gene: TRBJ2-5; abundance: few; v_gene: TRBV7-8; d_gene: -; CDR3aa: CAIGDRTLETQYF; CDR3nt: TGTGCCATCGGAGACAGAACCTTGGAGACCCAGTACTTC
j_gene: TRBJ2-1; abundance: many; v_gene: TRBV20-1; d_gene: -; CDR3aa: CSARELQGGGGEQFF; CDR3nt: TGCAGTGCTAGAGAACTCCAGGGGGGGGGTGGTGAGCAGTTCTTC
j_gene: TRBJ2-1; abundance: -; v_gene: TRBV6-1; d_gene: TRBD2; CDR3aa: CASSVGGLAGVQEQFF; CDR3nt: TGTGCCAGCAGTGTTGGGGGACTAGCGGGAGTACAAGAGCAGTTCTTC
j_gene: TRBJ2-7; abundance: few; v_gene: TRBV28; d_gene: -; CDR3aa: CASSLDYEQYF; CDR3nt: TGTGCCAGCAGCCTCGACTACGAGCAGTACTTC
j_gene: TRBJ1-3; abundance: -; v_gene: TRBV28; d_gene: -; CDR3aa: CATGTYGNTIYF; CDR3nt: TGTGCCACAGGGACGTATGGAAACACCATATATTTT
j_gene: TRBJ2-1; abundance: -; v_gene: TRBV10-3; d_gene: -; CDR3aa: CAISESLGRGEQFF; CDR3nt: TGTGCCATCAGTGAGTCTTTGGGGCGCGGTGAGCAGTTCTTC
j_gene: TRBJ2-5; abundance: few; v_gene: TRBV4-2; d_gene: -; CDR3aa: CASSRGGVQETQYF; CDR3nt: TGTGCCAGCAGCCGAGGAGGGGTCCAAGAGACCCAGTACTTC
j_gene: TRBJ1-5; abundance: -; v_gene: TRBV7-9; d_gene: -; CDR3aa: CASSLGERPNQPQHF; CDR3nt: TGTGCCAGCAGCTTAGGGGAGAGGCCTAATCAGCCCCAGCATTTT
j_gene: TRBJ1-5; abundance: many; v_gene: TRBV12-3/TRBV12-4; d_gene: -; CDR3aa: CASSLAAGNNQPQHF; CDR3nt: TGTGCCAGCAGTTTAGCGGCCGGGAACAATCAGCCCCAGCATTTT
j_gene: TRBJ2-2; abundance: few; v_gene: TRBV7-8; d_gene: -; CDR3aa: CASSLVPAANTGELFF; CDR3nt: TGTGCCAGCAGCTTAGTCCCAGCCGCGAACACCGGGGAGCTGTTTTTT
j_gene: TRBJ2-2; abundance: many; v_gene: TRBV12-3/TRBV12-4; d_gene: -; CDR3aa: CASSLQGSGVLGELFF; CDR3nt: TGTGCCAGCAGTTTACAGGGATCGGGGGTCTTGGGGGAGCTGTTTTTT
j_gene: TRBJ1-4; abundance: few; v_gene: TRBV7-2; d_gene: TRBD1; CDR3aa: CASSARPTGATNGKLFF; CDR3nt: TGTGCCAGCAGCGCCCGTCCAACAGGGGCAACTAATGGAAAACTGTTTTTT
j_gene: TRBJ2-7; abundance: -; v_gene: TRBV7-9; d_gene: TRBD1; CDR3aa: CASSLALMGQTGHEQYF; CDR3nt: TGTGCCAGCAGCTTAGCGTTGATGGGACAGACGGGTCACGAGCAGTACTTC
j_gene: TRBJ1-2; abundance: -; v_gene: TRBV29-1; d_gene: -; CDR3aa: CSVDFRVGSGYTF; CDR3nt: TGCAGCGTTGATTTTAGGGTAGGGAGTGGCTACACCTTC
j_gene: TRBJ2-7; abundance: -; v_gene: TRBV6-5; d_gene: -; CDR3aa: CASSSIPGSSKQYF; CDR3nt: TGTGCCAGCAGTTCAATTCCCGGGTCCAGCAAGCAGTACTTC
j_gene: TRBJ2-5; abundance: many; v_gene: TRBV29-1; d_gene: TRBD2; CDR3aa: CSVARGGEGETQYF; CDR3nt: TGCAGCGTTGCCCGTGGGGGGGAAGGAGAGACCCAGTACTTC
j_gene: TRBJ2-7; abundance: many; v_gene: TRBV4-3; d_gene: TRBD1; CDR3aa: CASSQRSGTDPYEQYF; CDR3nt: TGCGCCAGCAGCCAAAGATCCGGGACAGACCCCTACGAGCAGTACTTC
j_gene: TRBJ1-6; abundance: many; v_gene: TRBV7-2; d_gene: TRBD1; CDR3aa: CASSLGVYRQGAPLHF; CDR3nt: TGTGCCAGCAGCTTAGGGGTGTATAGACAGGGAGCACCCCTCCACTTT
j_gene: TRBJ2-7; abundance: few; v_gene: TRBV20-1; d_gene: -; CDR3aa: CSAPPPVGDNTYEQYF; CDR3nt: TGCAGTGCCCCGCCACCTGTAGGGGACAACACCTACGAGCAGTACTTC
j_gene: TRBJ1-5; abundance: many; v_gene: TRBV6-2/TRBV6-3; d_gene: -; CDR3aa: CASSYDGNSNQPQHF; CDR3nt: TGTGCCAGCAGTTATGACGGTAATAGCAATCAGCCCCAGCATTTT
j_gene: TRBJ2-1; abundance: many; v_gene: TRBV7-3; d_gene: -; CDR3aa: CASSFHSRDRFSYNEQFF; CDR3nt: TGTGCCAGCAGCTTTCATTCCAGGGATCGATTCTCCTACAATGAGCAGTTCTTC
j_gene: TRBJ2-7; abundance: -; v_gene: TRBV24-1; d_gene: -; CDR3aa: CATSDSRGVGYEQYF; CDR3nt: TGTGCCACCAGTGATTCGCGAGGGGTCGGGTACGAGCAGTACTTC
j_gene: TRBJ1-1; abundance: -; v_gene: TRBV6-5; d_gene: -; CDR3aa: CASSPTRGASRNTEAFF; CDR3nt: TGTGCCAGCAGCCCTACCCGGGGGGCGTCCCGTAACACTGAAGCTTTCTTT
j_gene: TRBJ2-1; abundance: many; v_gene: TRBV24-1; d_gene: -; CDR3aa: CATSDRRTVNNEQFF; CDR3nt: TGTGCCACCAGTGATCGAAGGACAGTAAACAATGAGCAGTTCTTC
j_gene: TRBJ2-7; abundance: many; v_gene: TRBV27; d_gene: TRBD2; CDR3aa: CASRRIRSVGLAYEQYF; CDR3nt: TGTGCCAGCAGACGTATTCGATCGGTTGGACTAGCCTACGAGCAGTACTTC
j_gene: TRBJ2-3; abundance: many; v_gene: TRBV5-6; d_gene: -; CDR3aa: CASSPDPISTDTQYF; CDR3nt: TGTGCCAGCAGCCCCGACCCGATCAGCACAGATACGCAGTATTTT
j_gene: TRBJ2-1; abundance: many; v_gene: TRBV6-2/TRBV6-3; d_gene: TRBD1; CDR3aa: CASTPQPDRGQFF; CDR3nt: TGTGCCAGCACCCCTCAGCCGGACAGGGGTCAGTTCTTC
j_gene: TRBJ1-4; abundance: few; v_gene: TRBV15; d_gene: -; CDR3aa: CATSFRGSGEKLFF; CDR3nt: TGTGCCACCAGCTTCAGGGGCAGCGGGGAAAAACTGTTTTTT